This TCR beta chain was recovered during a study of technical replicates of blood from a handful of donors. Data came from immunoSEQ multiplex PCR; TCRdb stores just in-frame clones and leaves some out. Here the sample spans roughly 50,000 clones, just under 95% being singletons. This clonotype was obtained from a human donor in good health. Some clones in this sample may be carry-over from other donors' samples. Sequences were obtained from PBMCs.

The CDR3 is CASGLHLGGLAGVHQETQYF. CDR3 DNA sequence: TGTGCTAGTGGTTTACACCTCGGGGGACTAGCGGGAGTCCACCAAGAGACCCAGTACTTC. This chain joins TRBV12-5 and TRBJ2-5, with 14 positions matching TRBD2. The V gene end was trimmed by 3 bases and the J gene end by 0 bases; junction bases not matched to a gene: 12. Germline-derived CDR1 and CDR2 are LGHNT and FRNRAP. This CDR3 has 20 amino acids.